This TCR beta chain was retrieved from a study of healthy donors' naive CD4 and CD8 T cells. About the study: For TCR alpha, new primers spanned all functional IMGT alpha genes.

A linear amplification protocol produced the TCR libraries from 500 ng of total RNA. As processed by the authors: Sequencing covered around 81,000 rearranged alpha-chain transcripts across several healthy donors. TCRdb used MiXCR to reprocess the reads, holding one entry per CDR3 protein. It is TCRdb's table, rather than the study itself, that gives the V and J calls and clone size. The repertoire has around 180,000 distinct CDR3 sequences, about 76% of them found once; the top ten carry about 2.3%. Input material: naive CD4+ and CD8+ T cells sorted from blood, pooled from several donors. This receptor was taken from a pool of human donors in good health; the sample pools cells from several healthy donors.

For the CDR3, the DNA is TGTGCCAGCAGCAGCCTCGGGACAGGGGGCCGAAGCTCCTACAATGAGCAGTTCTTC. Translation gives CASSSLGTGGRSSYNEQFF. The chain joins TRBV27 to TRBJ2-1; 12 bases map to TRBD1. This CDR3 has 19 residues. J lost 0 bases, V lost 6 bases, and 12 bases had no gene match. Germline V CDR1 and CDR2: MNHEY, SMNVEV (reference sequence).